The rows below give T cell receptor beta chains drawn from one sample of a study of blood T cell repertoires in COVID-19. The repertoire was sequenced with immunoSEQ multiplex PCR; TCRdb's copy has only in-frame clones and lacks some. Among about 85,000 clones listed, roughly 85% were seen once. The material sequenced was peripheral blood. These receptors were obtained from a man aged 55 to 69 with acute or convalescent COVID-19. The CDR3 runs from the conserved cysteine through the conserved F or W. The order of the fields is CDR3 DNA, CDR3 protein, D gene, V gene, J gene, clone size. The D gene is left open where the match is weak. Some rows mark clone size as missing; the rest say once, few, many or name a class of expanded clone.

DNA: TGTGCCAGCAGTACCCGCAGGGATGGCTACACCTTC
CDR3: CASSTRRDGYTF
D: NA
V: TRBV6-5
J: TRBJ1-2
size: NA

DNA: TGCGCCAGCAGCTGGGGGACTAGGGTCCAAGAGACCCAGTACTTC
CDR3: CASSWGTRVQETQYF
D: TRBD2
V: TRBV5-1
J: TRBJ2-5
size: NA

DNA: TGCGCCAGCAGCAGAGACGGGACAGGGAATCTTTCACCCCTCCACTTT
CDR3: CASSRDGTGNLSPLHF
D: TRBD1
V: TRBV4-1
J: TRBJ1-6
size: once

DNA: TGTGCCAGCTGGAAAGGGAGCCACGACGCTTTCTTT
CDR3: CASWKGSHDAFF
D: NA
V: TRBV2
J: TRBJ1-1
size: NA

DNA: TGTGCCAGCAGCCCCCGGACTAGCGGGGGGCCGAACACAGATACGCAGTATTTT
CDR3: CASSPRTSGGPNTDTQYF
D: TRBD2
V: TRBV14
J: TRBJ2-3
size: few

DNA: TGCGCCAGCAGCCAAGATCTAGGCACCAACACCGGGGAGCTGTTTTTT
CDR3: CASSQDLGTNTGELFF
D: NA
V: TRBV4-3
J: TRBJ2-2
size: NA

DNA: TGTGCCAGCAGTTCGAGCGGGGGATTGTCCGAGACCCAGTACTTC
CDR3: CASSSSGGLSETQYF
D: TRBD2
V: TRBV27
J: TRBJ2-5
size: NA

DNA: TGTGCCATCAGTGAGCTTTTACCGGGACTCTTCGCGGGCTATGGCTACACCTTC
CDR3: CAISELLPGLFAGYGYTF
D: NA
V: TRBV10-3
J: TRBJ1-2
size: NA

DNA: TGTGCCAGCAGTTACGGACAGGGAGGGATTCAGCCCCAGCATTTT
CDR3: CASSYGQGGIQPQHF
D: TRBD1
V: TRBV28
J: TRBJ1-5
size: NA

DNA: TGTGCTAGTGGTACGGCAGGGGGAGCAACTAATGAAAAACTGTTTTTT
CDR3: CASGTAGGATNEKLFF
D: TRBD1
V: TRBV12-5
J: TRBJ1-4
size: NA

DNA: TGTGCCAGCAGTGTCACTGGACTACCCTGGGGCAATCAGCCCCAGCATTTT
CDR3: CASSVTGLPWGNQPQHF
D: NA
V: TRBV6-1
J: TRBJ1-5
size: NA

DNA: TGTGCCAGCAGTTACTCGGGGACTAGCGGGGGCGAGCAGTACTTC
CDR3: CASSYSGTSGGEQYF
D: TRBD2
V: TRBV6-6
J: TRBJ2-7
size: NA

DNA: TGTGCCAGCAGCGTAAGGACAGCTAACACCGGGGAGCTGTTTTTT
CDR3: CASSVRTANTGELFF
D: NA
V: TRBV9
J: TRBJ2-2
size: few

DNA: TGTGCCAGCAGCCCTGTCCCGGGACAGGTGGGGTATGGCTACACCTTC
CDR3: CASSPVPGQVGYGYTF
D: TRBD1
V: TRBV9
J: TRBJ1-2
size: NA

DNA: TGTGCCAGCAGTTTAGGGGGGAGGAGCGGGGGGCTCCAAGAGACCCAGTACTTC
CDR3: CASSLGGRSGGLQETQYF
D: TRBD2
V: TRBV6-2/TRBV6-3
J: TRBJ2-5
size: NA

DNA: TGTGCCAGCTCACCGCGTCAACAGGGAACAGATACGCAGTATTTT
CDR3: CASSPRQQGTDTQYF
D: NA
V: TRBV18
J: TRBJ2-3
size: NA

DNA: TGTGCCAGCAGCCAAGACAACGGACAGGCCTATGGCTACACCTTC
CDR3: CASSQDNGQAYGYTF
D: TRBD1
V: TRBV4-2
J: TRBJ1-2
size: NA

DNA: TGTGCCTGGAGTCCGATTTGGACAGGGGGCGATGAAAAACTGTTTTTT
CDR3: CAWSPIWTGGDEKLFF
D: TRBD1
V: TRBV30
J: TRBJ1-4
size: NA

DNA: TGTGCCAGCTCACCCTCCCGCGGGGGGGCCCCAGATACGCAGTATTTT
CDR3: CASSPSRGGAPDTQYF
D: TRBD2
V: TRBV18
J: TRBJ2-3
size: NA

DNA: TGTGCCAGCAGCTTAGCGGCTAGCGGGGTGGAGACCCAGTACTTC
CDR3: CASSLAASGVETQYF
D: TRBD2
V: TRBV7-2
J: TRBJ2-5
size: NA

DNA: TGTGCCAGCAGCTTAGGGGTAGGAGTCGGAACTGAAGCTTTCTTT
CDR3: CASSLGVGVGTEAFF
D: NA
V: TRBV7-2
J: TRBJ1-1
size: NA

DNA: TGCAGCGCTCGGACAGGGGGCAACACTGAAGCTTTCTTT
CDR3: CSARTGGNTEAFF
D: TRBD1
V: TRBV29-1
J: TRBJ1-1
size: NA

DNA: TGTGCCAGCAGTTACTCGTATGGGGCCAATCAGCCCCAGCATTTT
CDR3: CASSYSYGANQPQHF
D: NA
V: TRBV6-5
J: TRBJ1-5
size: NA

DNA: TGTGCCAGCAGCCCTGGACAGGGTTTCACCGGGGAGCTGTTTTTT
CDR3: CASSPGQGFTGELFF
D: TRBD1
V: TRBV5-4
J: TRBJ2-2
size: NA

DNA: TGTGCCAGCAGCGGCGGCGGGGGGAATAATTCACCCCTCCACTTT
CDR3: CASSGGGGNNSPLHF
D: NA
V: TRBV5-6
J: TRBJ1-6
size: NA

DNA: TGTGCCAGCAGCCCAGACACCTACGAGCAGTACTTC
CDR3: CASSPDTYEQYF
D: NA
V: TRBV12-3/TRBV12-4
J: TRBJ2-7
size: NA

DNA: TGTGCCAGCAGTGAATCAGGCAGTGAATACTATGGCTACACCTTC
CDR3: CASSESGSEYYGYTF
D: NA
V: TRBV25-1
J: TRBJ1-2
size: NA

DNA: TGTGCCAGCAGTCAACGGTACACAGATACGCAGTATTTT
CDR3: CASSQRYTDTQYF
D: NA
V: TRBV3-1/TRBV3-2
J: TRBJ2-3
size: NA

DNA: TGTGCCAGCAGCTTAGAGGCAGGGGGAGCCTATGGCTACACCTTC
CDR3: CASSLEAGGAYGYTF
D: TRBD1
V: TRBV7-2
J: TRBJ1-2
size: NA

DNA: TGTGCCATCGTGAAAATCCGGGACATTAATGAAAAACTGTTTTTT
CDR3: CAIVKIRDINEKLFF
D: NA
V: TRBV18
J: TRBJ1-4
size: NA

DNA: TGTGCCAGCAGCCCCCGACGGGGGGCAAGCACCGGGGAGCTGTTTTTT
CDR3: CASSPRRGASTGELFF
D: NA
V: TRBV7-8
J: TRBJ2-2
size: NA

DNA: TGTGCCAGCAGCTTATCCCGCAGGAACACTGAAGCTTTCTTT
CDR3: CASSLSRRNTEAFF
D: NA
V: TRBV7-2
J: TRBJ1-1
size: once

DNA: TGTGCCAGCGGCGGGGGGAGGGTACAATCACCCCTCCACTTT
CDR3: CASGGGRVQSPLHF
D: NA
V: TRBV6-5
J: TRBJ1-6
size: NA

DNA: TGTGCCAGCAGCCACCGGGACAGGGACAGCAATCAGCCCCAGCATTTT
CDR3: CASSHRDRDSNQPQHF
D: TRBD1
V: TRBV7-9
J: TRBJ1-5
size: NA

DNA: TGTGCCAGCAGTTTGCTATTCGTCTCCTCTGGGGCCAACGTCCTGACTTTC
CDR3: CASSLLFVSSGANVLTF
D: NA
V: TRBV27
J: TRBJ2-6
size: NA

DNA: TGTGCCAGCAGCCAAGGGTCAGGGGCGTTCGGAAACACCATATATTTT
CDR3: CASSQGSGAFGNTIYF
D: NA
V: TRBV7-8
J: TRBJ1-3
size: few

DNA: TGTGCCAGCACCTCCTCCAGGGCAGGGATAGTGAATTCACCCCTCCACTTT
CDR3: CASTSSRAGIVNSPLHF
D: NA
V: TRBV5-6
J: TRBJ1-6
size: medium-sized

DNA: TGTGCCAGCAGCTTGTTTACAGGAAAACTGTTTTTT
CDR3: CASSLFTGKLFF
D: NA
V: TRBV5-6
J: TRBJ1-4
size: NA

DNA: TGTGCCAGCAGTATGGGACAGGGGGTAAATTCACCCCTCCACTTT
CDR3: CASSMGQGVNSPLHF
D: TRBD1
V: TRBV27
J: TRBJ1-6
size: NA

DNA: TGTGCCTCCTCAGAACAGACCCGAGGGCCCCTCCACTTT
CDR3: CASSEQTRGPLHF
D: NA
V: TRBV19
J: TRBJ1-6
size: NA

DNA: TGTGCCAGCTCACCACGGAGCCTAGCGGGGAAGCCAGATACGCAGTATTTT
CDR3: CASSPRSLAGKPDTQYF
D: TRBD2
V: TRBV18
J: TRBJ2-3
size: NA